Below, 3 T cell receptor beta chains from the same sample are listed, as sequenced in a study of T cell changes during pregnancy in multiple sclerosis. TCRdb keeps only in-frame clones here, not all; method: immunoSEQ multiplex PCR. The sample yields around 100,000 clones, over 80% seen once. The starting material was peripheral blood, obtained after pregnancy. Receptors originate from a female donor with multiple sclerosis, enrolled in a pregnancy study.

The V and J genes are TRBV5-4 and TRBJ2-5, with unresolved D. The ends were cut back, 4 bases at V and 4 bases at J, with 20 bases in the middle. The length of the CDR3 is 16 residues. Germline loops: CDR1 SGHNT, CDR2 YYREEE (reference sequence). Here the CDR3 DNA reads TGTGCCAGCAGCATAGGAGCCCCCTCCTTTGCAGAGACCCAGTACTTC. This codes for CASSIGAPSFAETQYF.

This clone appeared once. CDR3 residues: CASSYRDSKGYTF. In nucleotides, the CDR3 is TGTGCCAGCAGTTACAGGGACTCGAAGGGCTACACCTTC. This chain connects TRBV6-5 to TRBJ1-2, with D possibly being TRBD1 (5 bases). This CDR3 region has 13 residues. CDR1 MNHEY and CDR2 SVGAGI come from the germline V gene. V lost 2 bases and J 8 bases, leaving 12 bases between the germline ends.

The chain couples TRBV6-4 to TRBJ2-1; 12 bases align to TRBD2. The CDR3 contains 15 residues. From germline, CDR1 is MRHNA and CDR2 SNTAGT. With 4 bases clipped from V and 8 bases from J, the junction kept 6 bases outside the gene matches. The CDR3 region has the DNA TGTGCCAGCAGTGCGACTAGCGGGAGCAGTGATGAGCAGTTCTTC. Protein: CASSATSGSSDEQFF.